This T cell receptor (beta chain) was sequenced in a study of beta chain features in type 1 diabetes. Whole-study findings and limits: A moderate, significant TCRB CDR3 shortening appeared in type 1 diabetes across four CD4+ subsets. Relative to healthy donors, patients appeared to have naive, central memory and Treg TCRB repertoires that were more similar.

The sequenced template was cDNA made from the entire isolated RNA. Naive, central memory and regulatory T cell samples came to a mean of approximately 4 million reads. TCRdb's table, derived via immunoSEQ multiplex PCR, lists solely in-frame clones and lacks some. The top ten hold 0.54% of the sample, which has roughly 160,000 clones, 7.5% to 9.5% seen once. Concerning this clone: What it binds is not known.

V dropped 2 bases and J dropped 0 bases, with 16 bases sitting between them. Looked up from germline, CDR1 is MNHEY and CDR2 is SMNVEV (reference sequence). This CDR3 contains 17 residues. The collection from each donor was one heparinised blood draw averaging about 110 mL. Each of the sorted populations had a purity greater than 95%. The specimen was central memory CD4+ T cells from blood. The clonotype originates from a woman in her late teens or twenties with type 1 diabetes. The gene calls are TRBV27 and TRBJ1-2, with D maybe TRBD1 (5 bases). The DNA of the CDR3 is TGTGCCAGCAGTTTAAACTCCCGGACATCTACTAACTATGGCTACACCTTC. Protein sequence: CASSLNSRTSTNYGYTF.